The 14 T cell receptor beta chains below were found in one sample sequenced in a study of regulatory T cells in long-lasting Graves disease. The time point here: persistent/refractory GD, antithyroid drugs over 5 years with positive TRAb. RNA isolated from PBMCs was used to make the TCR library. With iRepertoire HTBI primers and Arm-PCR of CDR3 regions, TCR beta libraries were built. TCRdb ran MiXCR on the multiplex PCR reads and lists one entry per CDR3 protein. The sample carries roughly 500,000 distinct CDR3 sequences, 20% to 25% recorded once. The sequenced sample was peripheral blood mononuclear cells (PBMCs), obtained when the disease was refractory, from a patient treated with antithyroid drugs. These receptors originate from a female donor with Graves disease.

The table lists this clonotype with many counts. CDR3 protein: CASSSGPNTEAFF. For the CDR3, the DNA is TGTGCCAGCAGCTCAGGGCCGAACACTGAAGCTTTCTTT. The chain links TRBV12-3 or TRBV12-4 to TRBJ1-1, with D possibly TRBD1 on 5 matching bases. Trimming cost V 6 bases and J 1 base, with 9 bases left between them. The CDR3 covers 13 residues.

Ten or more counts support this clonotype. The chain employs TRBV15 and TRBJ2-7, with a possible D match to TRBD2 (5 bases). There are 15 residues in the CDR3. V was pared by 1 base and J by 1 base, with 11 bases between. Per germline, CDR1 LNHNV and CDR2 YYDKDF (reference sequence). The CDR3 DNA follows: TGTGCCACCAGCAGAGGAGGGTCCCGATCCTACGAGCAGTACTTC. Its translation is CATSRGGSRSYEQYF.

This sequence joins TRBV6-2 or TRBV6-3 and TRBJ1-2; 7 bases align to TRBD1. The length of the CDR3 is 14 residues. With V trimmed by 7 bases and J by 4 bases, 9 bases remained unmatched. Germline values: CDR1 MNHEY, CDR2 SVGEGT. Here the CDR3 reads CASIPGQPFYGYTF. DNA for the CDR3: TGTGCCAGCATCCCGGGACAGCCGTTCTATGGCTACACCTTC.

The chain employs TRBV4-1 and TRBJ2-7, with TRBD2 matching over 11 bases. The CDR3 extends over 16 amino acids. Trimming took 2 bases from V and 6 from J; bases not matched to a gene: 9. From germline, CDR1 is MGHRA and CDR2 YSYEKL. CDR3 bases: TGCGCCAGCAGCCAAACTAGCGGGAGTGCCCTCGCCGAGCAGTACTTC. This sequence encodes CASSQTSGSALAEQYF.

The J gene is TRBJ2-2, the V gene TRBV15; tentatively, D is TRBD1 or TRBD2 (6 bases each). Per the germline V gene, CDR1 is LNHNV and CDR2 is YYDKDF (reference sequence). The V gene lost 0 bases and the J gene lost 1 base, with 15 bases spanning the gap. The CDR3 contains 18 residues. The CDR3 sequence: CATSRDAWGAENTGELFF. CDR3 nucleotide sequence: TGTGCCACCAGCAGAGATGCGTGGGGGGCCGAGAACACCGGGGAGCTGTTTTTT.

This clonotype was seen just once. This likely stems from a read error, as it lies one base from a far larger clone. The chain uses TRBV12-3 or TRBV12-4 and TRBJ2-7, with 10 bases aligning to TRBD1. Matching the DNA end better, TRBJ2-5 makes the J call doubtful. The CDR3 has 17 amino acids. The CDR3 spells CASSLWDRGRYQETQYF. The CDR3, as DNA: TGTGCCAGCAGTCTGTGGGACAGGGGCAGGTACCAAGAGACCCAGTACTTC.

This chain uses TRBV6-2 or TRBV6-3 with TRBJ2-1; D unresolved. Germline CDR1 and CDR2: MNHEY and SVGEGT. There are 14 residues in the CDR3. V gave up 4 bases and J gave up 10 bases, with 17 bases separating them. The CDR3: CASSSQAEVSEQFF. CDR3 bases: TGTGCCAGCAGTTCTCAGGCGGAAGTTTCGGAGCAGTTCTTC.

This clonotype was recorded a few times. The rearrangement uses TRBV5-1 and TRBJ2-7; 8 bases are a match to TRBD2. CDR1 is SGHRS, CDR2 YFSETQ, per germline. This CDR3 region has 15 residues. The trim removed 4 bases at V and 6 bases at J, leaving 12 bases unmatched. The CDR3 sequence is CASSPTSGPPLEQYF. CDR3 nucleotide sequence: TGCGCCAGCAGCCCCACTAGCGGTCCACCCCTCGAGCAGTACTTC.

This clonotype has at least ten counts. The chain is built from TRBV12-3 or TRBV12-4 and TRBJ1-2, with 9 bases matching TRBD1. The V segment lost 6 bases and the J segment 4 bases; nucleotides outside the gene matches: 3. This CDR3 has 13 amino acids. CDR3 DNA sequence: TGTGCCAGCAGGGGACAGGGCCCCTATGGCTACACCTTC. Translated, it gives CASRGQGPYGYTF.

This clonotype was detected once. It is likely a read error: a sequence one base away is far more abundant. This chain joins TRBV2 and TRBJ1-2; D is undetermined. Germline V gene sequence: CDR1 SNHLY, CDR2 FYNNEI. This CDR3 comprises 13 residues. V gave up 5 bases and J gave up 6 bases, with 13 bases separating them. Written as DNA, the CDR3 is TGTGCCAGCAGTTCCCCCACAGAAAATGGCTACACCTTC. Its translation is CASSSPTENGYTF.

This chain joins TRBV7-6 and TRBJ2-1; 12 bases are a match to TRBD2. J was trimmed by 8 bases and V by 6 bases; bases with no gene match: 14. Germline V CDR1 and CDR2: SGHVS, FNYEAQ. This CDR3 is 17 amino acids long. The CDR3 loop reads CASSGLAGLTEVDEQFF. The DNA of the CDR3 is TGTGCCAGCAGTGGACTAGCGGGGTTGACCGAGGTTGATGAGCAGTTCTTC. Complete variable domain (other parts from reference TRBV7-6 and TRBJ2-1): GAGVSQSPRYKVTKRGQDVALRCDPISGHVSLYWYRQALGQGPEFLTYFNYEAQQDKSGLPNDRFSAERPEGSISTLTIQRTEQRDSAMYRCASSGLAGLTEVDEQFFGPGTRLTVL.

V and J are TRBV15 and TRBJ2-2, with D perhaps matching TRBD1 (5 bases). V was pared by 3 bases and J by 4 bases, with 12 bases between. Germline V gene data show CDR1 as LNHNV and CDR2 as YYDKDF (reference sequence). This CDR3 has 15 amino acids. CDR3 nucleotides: TGTGCCACCAGCAGTCGACAGACCCCCACCGGGGAGCTGTTTTTT. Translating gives CATSSRQTPTGELFF. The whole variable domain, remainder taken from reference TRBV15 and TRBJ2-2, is DAMVIQNPRYQVTQFGKPVTLSCSQTLNHNVMYWYQQKSSQAPKLLFHYYDKDFNNEADTPDNFQSRRPNTSFCFLDIRSPGLGDTAMYLCATSSRQTPTGELFFGEGSRLTVL.

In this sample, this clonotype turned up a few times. In DNA form, the CDR3 reads TGTGCCTGGTCGTACAGTACAGGGGAGAAGCAGTACTTC. Its protein is CAWSYSTGEKQYF. This chain links TRBV30 with TRBJ2-7, with 7 nucleotides matching TRBD1. Unmatched junction bases numbered 12, after V lost 5 bases and J lost 8 bases. This CDR3 comprises 13 residues. The germline CDR1 and CDR2 sequences are GTSNPN and SVGIG (reference sequence). The variable domain in full, with the rest retrieved from reference TRBV30 and TRBJ2-7, is SQTIHQWPATLVQPVGSPLSLECTVEGTSNPNLYWYRQAAGRGLQLLFYSVGIGQISSEVPQNLSASRPQDRQFILSSKKLLLSDSGFYLCAWSYSTGEKQYFGPGTRLTVT.

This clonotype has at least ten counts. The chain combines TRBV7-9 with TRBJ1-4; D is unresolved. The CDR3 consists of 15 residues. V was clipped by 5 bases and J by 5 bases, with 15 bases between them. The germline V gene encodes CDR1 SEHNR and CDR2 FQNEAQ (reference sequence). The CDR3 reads CASSKRQGKNEKLFF. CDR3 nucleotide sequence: TGTGCCAGCAGCAAAAGACAAGGGAAGAATGAAAAACTGTTTTTT.